This record covers a single TCR beta chain. Its cognate antigen is unknown. This sample was taken from a study of T cell responses to AZD1222 COVID-19 vaccine. The wider study: Second-dose recipients at about 4 or about 12 weeks were treated as one pooled group. Regarding the study as a whole: Increased Spike-specific TCR breadth and depth were observed after two AZD1222 doses. Close to half of all spike-specific TCRs reportedly target regions of the variants that are unmutated. In a largely white British group with more females than males, clonal diversity was possibly underestimated.

Assay used: immunoSEQ multiplex PCR; TCRdb lists only in-frame clones, some missing. The table lists around 130,000 clones, roughly 93% of them singletons, with around 3.3% in the top ten. The CDR3 sequence is 15 residues long. Germline assignment: CDR1 SGHKS and CDR2 YYEKEE (reference sequence). J gave up 2 bases and V 4 bases, and 6 bases lay outside the gene matches. J is TRBJ2-5 and V is TRBV5-5; 9 positions match TRBD1. The sequencing here drew on peripheral blood, taken on day 0 of AZD1222 vaccination. The TCR was taken from an adult in good health. The CDR3 coding sequence is TGTGCCAGCAGCACTCCGGGACAGGGTCAAGAGACCCAGTACTTC. It yields the protein CASSTPGQGQETQYF.